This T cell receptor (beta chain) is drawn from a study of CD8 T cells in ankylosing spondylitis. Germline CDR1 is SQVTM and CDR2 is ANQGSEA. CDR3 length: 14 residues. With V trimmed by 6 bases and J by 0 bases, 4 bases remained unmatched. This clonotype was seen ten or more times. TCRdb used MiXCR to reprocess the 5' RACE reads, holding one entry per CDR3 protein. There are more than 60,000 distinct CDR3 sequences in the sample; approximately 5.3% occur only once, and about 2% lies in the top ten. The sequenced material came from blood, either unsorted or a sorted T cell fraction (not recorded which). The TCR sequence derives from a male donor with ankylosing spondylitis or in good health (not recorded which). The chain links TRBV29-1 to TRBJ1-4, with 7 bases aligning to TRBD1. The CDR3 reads CSVRGTATNEKLFF. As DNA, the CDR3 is TGCAGCGTAAGAGGGACAGCAACTAATGAAAAACTGTTTTTT.